This entry features one T cell receptor (beta chain) sequence. Its specificity is unknown. This record comes from a study of cytomegalovirus exposure and HLA in healthy donors. Whole-study results and caveats: The CMV antigen specificity of a few CMV-associated chains was confirmed through in vitro analysis. According to a later analysis, TCR clusters from the first cohort tended to co-occur in the 100 to 150 validation repertoires. The study listed approximately 160 cytomegalovirus-associated TCR beta chains.

Clones were sequenced by immunoSEQ multiplex PCR, and TCRdb holds only the in-frame ones, with some missing. The data contain under 300,000 clones, about 86% of them singletons. The clonotype comes from a young woman in good health and CMV-seronegative. Source material: PBMCs.

CDR3 DNA sequence: TGTGCCAGCAGTTATGAAGCGGGAGGATACGATGAGCAGTTCTTC. Translated, it gives CASSYEAGGYDEQFF. This chain links TRBV6-5 with TRBJ2-1; 9 bases match TRBD2. J was trimmed by 8 bases and V by 3 bases; bases with no gene match: 8. CDR1 MNHEY and CDR2 SVGAGI come from the germline V gene. The CDR3 length is 15 residues.